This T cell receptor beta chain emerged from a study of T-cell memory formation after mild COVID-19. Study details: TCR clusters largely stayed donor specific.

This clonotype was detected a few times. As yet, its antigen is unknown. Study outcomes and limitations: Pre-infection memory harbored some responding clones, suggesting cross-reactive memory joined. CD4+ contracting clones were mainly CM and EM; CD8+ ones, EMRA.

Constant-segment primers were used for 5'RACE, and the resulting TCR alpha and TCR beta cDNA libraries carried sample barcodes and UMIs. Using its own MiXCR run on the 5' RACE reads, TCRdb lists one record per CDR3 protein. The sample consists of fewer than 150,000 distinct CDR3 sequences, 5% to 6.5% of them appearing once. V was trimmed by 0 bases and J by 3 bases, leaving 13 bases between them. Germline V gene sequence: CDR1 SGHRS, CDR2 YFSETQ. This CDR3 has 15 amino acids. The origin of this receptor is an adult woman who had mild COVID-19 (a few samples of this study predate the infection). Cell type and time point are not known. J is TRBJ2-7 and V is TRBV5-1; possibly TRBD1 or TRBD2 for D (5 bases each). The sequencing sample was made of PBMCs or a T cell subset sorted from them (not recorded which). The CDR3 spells CASSLGQGPYYEQYF. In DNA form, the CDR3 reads TGCGCCAGCAGCTTGGGCCAGGGACCGTACTACGAGCAGTACTTC.